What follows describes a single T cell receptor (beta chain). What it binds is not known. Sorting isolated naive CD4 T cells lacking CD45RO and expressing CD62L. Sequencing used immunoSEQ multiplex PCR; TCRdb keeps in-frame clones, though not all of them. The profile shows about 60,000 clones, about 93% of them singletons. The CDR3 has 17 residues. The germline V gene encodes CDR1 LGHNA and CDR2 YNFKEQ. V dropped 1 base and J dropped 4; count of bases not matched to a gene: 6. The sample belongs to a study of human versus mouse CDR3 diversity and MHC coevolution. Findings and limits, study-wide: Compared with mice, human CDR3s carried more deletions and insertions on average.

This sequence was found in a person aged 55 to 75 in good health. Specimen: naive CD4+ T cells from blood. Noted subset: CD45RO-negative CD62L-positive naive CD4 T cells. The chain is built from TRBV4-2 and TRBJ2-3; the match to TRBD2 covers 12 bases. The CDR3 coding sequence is TGTGCCAGCAGCCAAGTACCTAGCGGGAGGGAGGCAGATACGCAGTATTTT. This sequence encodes CASSQVPSGREADTQYF.